The clone carrying this T cell receptor (beta chain) was detected only a few times. The antigen is undetermined. This sample is drawn from a study of T-cell reconstitution after alpha-beta-depleted transplantation in children. Findings of the study overall: Fresh T-cell production supplied most of the T-cell counts and diversity seen one year after transplant. Surviving recipient T cells and thymic progenitors underlay high day-60 TCRbeta diversity in some patients.

CDR1 is KGHSH and CDR2 is LQKENI in the germline V gene. V trimming: 2 bases; J trimming: 2 bases; junction bases outside the gene matches: 2. This CDR3 is 15 amino acids long. As it was prepared, the TCRbeta library received unique molecular identifiers. TCRdb reprocessed the PCR reads with MiXCR, giving one entry per CDR3 protein. In the table there are 530,000 or so distinct CDR3 sequences, 27% of which are singletons. The chain is built from TRBV18 and TRBJ1-1, with 10 nucleotides matching TRBD1. The source material was PBMCs, sampled before TCRalphabeta/CD19-depleted stem cell transplant. The receptor was isolated from a boy younger than two with Wiskott-Aldrich syndrome, due to receive a stem cell transplant. The CDR3 coding sequence is TGTGCCAGCTCACCAAGGACAGGGGGTAACACTGAAGCTTTCTTT. Translated, it gives CASSPRTGGNTEAFF.